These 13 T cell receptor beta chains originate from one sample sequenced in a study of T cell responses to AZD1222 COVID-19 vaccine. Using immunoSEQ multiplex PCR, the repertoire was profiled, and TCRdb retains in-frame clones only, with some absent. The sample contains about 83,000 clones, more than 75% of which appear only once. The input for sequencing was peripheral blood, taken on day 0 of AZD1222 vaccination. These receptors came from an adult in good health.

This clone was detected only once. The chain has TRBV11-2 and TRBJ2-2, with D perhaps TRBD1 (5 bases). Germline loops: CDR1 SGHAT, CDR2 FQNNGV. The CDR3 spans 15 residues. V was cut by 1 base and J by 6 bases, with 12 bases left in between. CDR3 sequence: CASSLVSGYAGELFF. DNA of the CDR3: TGTGCCAGCAGCTTAGTGTCAGGGTATGCCGGGGAGCTGTTTTTT.

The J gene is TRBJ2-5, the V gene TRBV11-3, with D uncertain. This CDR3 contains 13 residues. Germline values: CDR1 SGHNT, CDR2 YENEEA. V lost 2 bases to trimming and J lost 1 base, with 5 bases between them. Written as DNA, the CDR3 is TGTGCCAGCAGCTTAACTCTCCAAGAGACCCAGTACTTC. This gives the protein CASSLTLQETQYF.

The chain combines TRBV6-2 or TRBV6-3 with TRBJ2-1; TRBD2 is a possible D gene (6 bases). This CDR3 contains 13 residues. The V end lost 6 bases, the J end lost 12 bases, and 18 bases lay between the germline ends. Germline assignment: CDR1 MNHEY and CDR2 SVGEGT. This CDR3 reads CASSPGLPLGQFF. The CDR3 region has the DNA TGTGCCAGCAGCCCTGGACTACCATTGGGGCAGTTCTTC.

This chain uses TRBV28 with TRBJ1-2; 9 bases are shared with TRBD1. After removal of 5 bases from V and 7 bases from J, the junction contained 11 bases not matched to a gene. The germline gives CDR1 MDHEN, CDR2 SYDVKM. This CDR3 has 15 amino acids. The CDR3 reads CASSPWGQGFSGYTF. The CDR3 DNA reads TGTGCCAGCAGTCCCTGGGGACAGGGTTTTTCTGGCTACACCTTC.

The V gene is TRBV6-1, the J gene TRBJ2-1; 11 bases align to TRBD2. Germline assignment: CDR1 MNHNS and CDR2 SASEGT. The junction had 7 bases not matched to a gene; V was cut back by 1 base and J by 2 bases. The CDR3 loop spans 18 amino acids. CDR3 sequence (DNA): TGTGCCAGCAGTGAAGAGTGGAGGGGACTAGCGGCCTACAATGAGCAGTTCTTC. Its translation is CASSEEWRGLAAYNEQFF.

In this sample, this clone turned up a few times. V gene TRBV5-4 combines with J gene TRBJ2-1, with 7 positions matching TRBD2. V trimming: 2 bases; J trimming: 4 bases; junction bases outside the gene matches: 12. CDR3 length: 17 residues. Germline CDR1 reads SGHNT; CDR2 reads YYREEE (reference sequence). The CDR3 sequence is CASSFGSGTNFYNEQFF. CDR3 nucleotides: TGTGCCAGCAGCTTCGGGAGCGGGACGAACTTTTACAATGAGCAGTTCTTC. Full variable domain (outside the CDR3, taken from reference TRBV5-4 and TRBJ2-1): ETGVTQSPTHLIKTRGQQVTLRCSSQSGHNTVSWYQQALGQGPQFIFQYYREEENGRGNFPPRFSGLQFPNYSSELNVNALELDDSALYLCASSFGSGTNFYNEQFFGPGTRLTVL.

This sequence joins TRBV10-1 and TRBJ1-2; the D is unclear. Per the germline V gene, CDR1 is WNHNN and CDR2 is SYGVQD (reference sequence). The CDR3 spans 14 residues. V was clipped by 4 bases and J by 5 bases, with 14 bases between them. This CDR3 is CASSGIIGTYGYTF. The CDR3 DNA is TGCGCCAGCAGTGGGATCATCGGAACTTATGGCTACACCTTC.

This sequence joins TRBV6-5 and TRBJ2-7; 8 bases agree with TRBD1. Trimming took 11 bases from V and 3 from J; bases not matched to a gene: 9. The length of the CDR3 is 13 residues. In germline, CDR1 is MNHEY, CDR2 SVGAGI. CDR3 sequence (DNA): TGTGCCGCTTCATGGACAGGGTTCTACGAGCAGTACTTC. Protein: CAASWTGFYEQYF.

CDR3 sequence (DNA): TGTGCCAGCAGTGAAGATTTGGGGGCTAATCAGCCCCAGCATTTT. Translating it yields CASSEDLGANQPQHF. This chain links TRBV6-1 with TRBJ1-5; tentatively, D is TRBD1 (6 bases). Germline assignment: CDR1 MNHNS and CDR2 SASEGT. With 1 base removed from V and 4 bases from J, the gap between germline ends came to 11 bases. The CDR3 is 15 amino acids.

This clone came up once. The chain's CDR3 is CSVDSPRARGGELFF. CDR3 coding DNA: TGCAGCGTTGATTCCCCCAGGGCCCGGGGCGGGGAGCTGTTTTTT. The chain couples TRBV29-1 to TRBJ2-2; perhaps D is TRBD1 or TRBD2 (5 bases each). In germline, CDR1 is SQVTM, CDR2 ANQGSEA. This CDR3 region has 15 residues. The V end lost 3 bases, the J end lost 7 bases, and 18 bases lay between the germline ends.

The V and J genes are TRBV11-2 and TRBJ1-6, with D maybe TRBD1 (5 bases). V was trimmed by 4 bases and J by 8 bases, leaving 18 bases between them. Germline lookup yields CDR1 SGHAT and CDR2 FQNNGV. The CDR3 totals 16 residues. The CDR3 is CASSSIEGRRDSPLHF. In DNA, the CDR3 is TGTGCCAGCAGCTCTATCGAGGGGCGTCGTGATTCACCCCTCCACTTT.

The CDR3 spells CAWSLASNQPQHF. The CDR3 DNA follows: TGTGCCTGGAGTCTGGCTAGCAATCAGCCCCAGCATTTT. The genes are TRBV30 and TRBJ1-5; D not certain. V was shortened by 2 bases and J by 0 bases, with 5 bases between the two germline ends. CDR1 GTSNPN and CDR2 SVGIG come from the germline V gene (reference sequence). This CDR3 comprises 13 residues. The variable domain in full, completed from reference TRBV30 and TRBJ1-5, reads SQTIHQWPATLVQPVGSPLSLECTVEGTSNPNLYWYRQAAGRGLQLLFYSVGIGQISSEVPQNLSASRPQDRQFILSSKKLLLSDSGFYLCAWSLASNQPQHFGDGTRLSIL.

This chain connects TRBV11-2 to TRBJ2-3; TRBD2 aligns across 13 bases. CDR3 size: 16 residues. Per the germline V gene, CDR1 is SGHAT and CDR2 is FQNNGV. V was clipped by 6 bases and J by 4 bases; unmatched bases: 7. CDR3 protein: CASSQLAGGPSDTQYF. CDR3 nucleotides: TGTGCCAGCAGTCAACTAGCGGGGGGGCCTTCAGATACGCAGTATTTT.